The 26 T cell receptor beta chains given below trace back to one sample, sequenced in a study of regulatory T cells in long-lasting Graves disease. Relying on iRepertoire HTBI primers and Arm-PCR of CDR3 regions, the team built TCR beta libraries. TCRdb reprocessed the multiplex PCR reads via MiXCR and lists one record per CDR3 protein. This table has over 400,000 distinct CDR3 sequences, 14% appearing once. Documented time point: newly diagnosed GD, antithyroid drugs for less than 3 months. Construction of the TCR library relied on RNA isolated from PBMCs. The same sample was also studied in work on T cells in Graves' hyperthyroidism and ophthalmopathy.

Specimen: peripheral blood mononuclear cells (PBMCs), collected at new diagnosis, from a patient treated with antithyroid drugs. The source is a woman aged 45-65 years with Graves disease.

In regard to this clonotype: A much larger clone sits a single nucleotide away, making a read error possible. The chain links TRBV6-2 or TRBV6-3 to TRBJ1-1; perhaps TRBD1 as D (6 bases). This CDR3 contains 14 residues. Germline V gene data show CDR1 as MNHEY and CDR2 as SVGEGT. Trimming left V 6 bases short and J 0 bases short, with 11 bases between. DNA of the CDR3: TGTGCCAGCAGGGGTAGACAGGTGAACACTGAAGCTTTCTTT. It yields the protein CASRGRQVNTEAFF.

In its sample, this clonotype was seen many times. This chain links TRBV12-3 or TRBV12-4 with TRBJ2-1; D remains unclear. Trimming pared 6 bases from V and 0 bases from J, leaving 9 bases between. The CDR3 runs to 14 residues. As DNA, the CDR3 is TGTGCCAGCAGGAGTCCGGACTCCTACAATGAGCAGTTCTTC. It encodes CASRSPDSYNEQFF.

This clonotype showed up many times. The gene calls are TRBV2 and TRBJ1-1; 9 nucleotides align to TRBD1. The CDR3 runs 17 residues. The V gene's germline CDR1 is SNHLY and CDR2 FYNNEI. Trimming at V came to 6 bases and at J to 1 base, leaving 12 bases not matched to a gene. CDR3 region: CASRAGPSQGANTEAFF. DNA of the CDR3: TGTGCCAGCAGAGCCGGCCCGTCACAGGGGGCGAACACTGAAGCTTTCTTT.

This clonotype was counted ten times or more. The chain employs TRBV7-3 and TRBJ2-3, with 7 bases aligning to TRBD2. Germline CDR1 SGHTA, CDR2 FQGTGA. V lost 1 base, J lost 4 bases, and 11 bases stayed unmatched. The length of the CDR3 is 17 residues. The CDR3 region has the DNA TGTGCCAGCAGCTTAAGGGACTACGGGAGTCGGGCAGATACGCAGTATTTT. This translates into CASSLRDYGSRADTQYF. The full variable domain, with the rest looked up from reference TRBV7-3 and TRBJ2-3, is GAGVSQTPSNKVTEKGKYVELRCDPISGHTALYWYRQSLGQGPEFLIYFQGTGAADDSGLPNDRFFAVRPEGSVSTLKIQRTERGDSAVYLCASSLRDYGSRADTQYFGPGTRLTVL.

In its sample, this clonotype was seen many times. This chain links TRBV3-1 with TRBJ2-3, with D possibly being TRBD1 or TRBD2 (5 bases each). There are 15 residues in the CDR3. Germline loops: CDR1 LGHDT, CDR2 YNNKEL (reference sequence). V dropped 4 bases and J dropped 1 base, with 12 bases sitting between them. The CDR3 region is CASSREWDRTDTQYF. The CDR3 DNA follows: TGTGCCAGCAGCCGAGAATGGGACCGCACAGATACGCAGTATTTT.

This clonotype was counted many times. CDR3 in amino acids: CASSFPGQRFNYGYTF. The CDR3 nucleotides read TGTGCCAGCAGTTTTCCGGGACAGCGCTTTAACTATGGCTACACCTTC. The chain is built from TRBV12-3 or TRBV12-4 and TRBJ1-2; TRBD1 matches 7 bases. CDR3 length: 16 amino acids. V dropped 3 bases and J dropped 1; count of bases not matched to a gene: 8.

This rearrangement joins TRBV12-3 or TRBV12-4 to TRBJ2-7; 8 positions agree with TRBD1. V was clipped by 5 bases and J by 7 bases; unmatched bases: 16. The CDR3 spans 16 residues. The DNA of the CDR3 is TGTGCCAGCAGTAATGGACAGGGTAGTTTAGGTAAAGAGCAGTACTTC. Amino acid sequence: CASSNGQGSLGKEQYF.

This clonotype showed up just a few times. This chain links TRBV5-6 with TRBJ2-2; TRBD2 matches at 10 bases. Per germline, CDR1 SGHDT and CDR2 YYEEEE. The CDR3 contains 16 residues. J was trimmed by 5 bases and V by 1 base; bases with no gene match: 5. The CDR3 sequence: CASSLLASGSTGELFF. CDR3 sequence (DNA): TGTGCCAGCAGCTTGTTGGCTAGCGGGAGTACCGGGGAGCTGTTTTTT.

The CDR3 DNA reads TGCGCCAGCAGCTTGGATCTGTGGGAGGGGCGTAATGAGCAGTTCTTC. Protein product: CASSLDLWEGRNEQFF. The gene calls are TRBV5-1 and TRBJ2-1; TRBD2 matches 7 bases. Looked up from germline, CDR1 is SGHRS and CDR2 is YFSETQ. The CDR3 extends over 16 amino acids. V trimming: 0 bases; J trimming: 7 bases; junction bases outside the gene matches: 10.

This clonotype was observed many times. The chain is built from TRBV10-3 and TRBJ2-5, with D unclear. V was cut by 8 bases and J by 2 bases, with 12 bases left in between. Germline CDR1 is ENHRY and CDR2 is SYGVKD. The CDR3 length is 13 residues. For the CDR3, the DNA is TGTGCCATCTTAGGAGAGTATCAAGAGACCCAGTACTTC. It codes for CAILGEYQETQYF.

This clonotype appeared a few times. V and J are TRBV5-4 and TRBJ2-5; D not certain. The CDR3 consists of 15 residues. Germline CDR1 SGHNT, CDR2 YYREEE (reference sequence). V was clipped by 3 bases and J by 5 bases, with 17 bases between them. The DNA for the CDR3 is TGTGCCAGCAGCTCTTCGGGTTTTGGATTGGAGACCCAGTACTTC. Translated, it gives CASSSSGFGLETQYF.

V usage is TRBV28 and J usage is TRBJ2-7, with D perhaps TRBD1 (6 bases). V dropped 6 bases and J dropped 10 bases, with 13 bases sitting between them. The germline CDR1 and CDR2 sequences are MDHEN and SYDVKM. The CDR3 runs 11 residues. The CDR3 region is CASRSNRDQYF. CDR3 bases: TGTGCCAGCAGGTCTAACAGGGACCAGTACTTC.

V and J are TRBV18 and TRBJ2-1; D is possibly TRBD2 (6 bases). The assigned J gene may be wrong: the sequence end matches TRBJ2-3 better. The CDR3 runs 17 residues. CDR1 is KGHSH, CDR2 LQKENI, per germline. In nucleotides, the CDR3 is TGTGCCAGCTCACCAGAGGCGGGGAACCTCAAAGTAGATACGCAGTATTTT. Translation: CASSPEAGNLKVDTQYF.

This clonotype was detected only a few times. This chain joins TRBV9 and TRBJ2-1; maybe TRBD2 (6 bases). V gave up 4 bases and J gave up 0 bases, with 17 bases separating them. This CDR3 has 17 amino acids. In germline, CDR1 is SGDLS, CDR2 YYNGEE. Here the CDR3 DNA reads TGTGCCAGCAGCAGAGGAGGGCTCCAATTCTCCTACAATGAGCAGTTCTTC. It yields the protein CASSRGGLQFSYNEQFF.

CDR3 bases: TGTGCCAGCAGCGCTCACTACACAGGGGGCCATCAGCCCCAGCATTTT. Translated, it gives CASSAHYTGGHQPQHF. The rearrangement joins TRBV9 to TRBJ1-5, with TRBD1 matching 9 bases. Germline loops: CDR1 SGDLS, CDR2 YYNGEE. There are 16 residues in the CDR3. V trimming: 3 bases; J trimming: 5 bases; junction bases outside the gene matches: 9.

The gene calls are TRBV9 and TRBJ1-2; tentative D call: TRBD1 (5 bases). With 2 bases removed from V and 3 bases from J, the gap between germline ends came to 20 bases. Germline CDR1 reads SGDLS; CDR2 reads YYNGEE. The CDR3 sequence is 17 residues long. The CDR3 is CASSVWRDGRNYYGYTF. The CDR3 DNA sequence: TGTGCCAGCAGCGTTTGGCGGGACGGACGGAACTACTATGGCTACACCTTC.

This rearrangement joins TRBV6-2 or TRBV6-3 to TRBJ2-7, with D perhaps matching TRBD1 (5 bases). V shed 11 bases and J shed 1 base, with 12 bases lying between them. CDR1 is MNHEY and CDR2 is SVGEGT in the germline V gene. This CDR3 has 12 amino acids. The CDR3 bases are TGTGCCGCACAGGCTGAATCCTACGAGCAGTACTTC. This translates into CAAQAESYEQYF.

This clonotype was counted only a few times. The chain employs TRBV7-9 and TRBJ2-3, with TRBD2 identical over 8 bases. The CDR3 loop spans 17 amino acids. The junction had 10 bases not matched to a gene; V was cut back by 1 base and J by 4 bases. Per germline, CDR1 SEHNR and CDR2 FQNEAQ (reference sequence). CDR3 in amino acids: CASSLGRREAWADTQYF. CDR3 DNA: TGTGCCAGCAGCTTAGGTCGGCGGGAGGCGTGGGCAGATACGCAGTATTTT.

V is TRBV3-1 and J is TRBJ2-3; D gene ambiguous. The CDR3 loop spans 14 amino acids. Germline CDR1 and CDR2: LGHDT and YNNKEL (reference sequence). The ends were cut back, 8 bases at V and 0 bases at J, with 12 bases in the middle. CDR3 in DNA: TGTGCCAGCCGGGTGGGGATTAGCACAGATACGCAGTATTTT. It yields the protein CASRVGISTDTQYF.

This chain uses TRBV4-1 with TRBJ2-1; D gene unclear. CDR1 MGHRA and CDR2 YSYEKL come from the germline V gene. V was clipped by 0 bases and J by 6 bases, with 12 bases between them. The CDR3 is made up of 15 amino acids. The CDR3: CASSQDARLRNEQFF. DNA of the CDR3: TGCGCCAGCAGCCAAGACGCCCGGCTTCGCAATGAGCAGTTCTTC.

This clonotype was seen ten or more times. This chain joins TRBV3-1 and TRBJ2-7; D tentatively fits TRBD1 or TRBD2 (5 bases each). The CDR3 loop spans 16 amino acids. V was trimmed by 3 bases and J by 0 bases, leaving 15 bases between them. From germline, CDR1 is LGHDT and CDR2 YNNKEL (reference sequence). DNA for the CDR3: TGTGCCAGCAGCCAGTGGGGGTCGGAGAGCTCCTACGAGCAGTACTTC. Residues: CASSQWGSESSYEQYF.

This chain joins TRBV5-4 and TRBJ2-2, with TRBD2 matching over 8 bases. After removal of 2 bases from V and 5 bases from J, the junction contained 5 bases not matched to a gene. Per the germline V gene, CDR1 is SGHNT and CDR2 is YYREEE (reference sequence). This CDR3 is built from 15 residues. CDR3 amino acids: CASSFYGRETGELFF. In nucleotides, the CDR3 is TGTGCCAGCAGCTTCTACGGGAGGGAGACCGGGGAGCTGTTTTTT.

J is TRBJ2-5 and V is TRBV6-1; TRBD1 matches 7 bases. The DNA end is more similar to TRBJ1-2, so the J call may be wrong. The CDR3 is 13 amino acids. Germline lookup yields CDR1 MNHNS and CDR2 SASEGT. The CDR3 is CASKGAGWVSYTF. CDR3 nucleotides: TGTGCCAGCAAGGGGGCCGGTTGGGTCTCGTACACCTTC.

V is TRBV5-1 and J is TRBJ1-5; 8 nucleotides agree with TRBD1. Unmatched junction bases numbered 4, after V lost 3 bases and J lost 2 bases. The CDR3 contains 15 residues. The germline CDR1 and CDR2 sequences are SGHRS and YFSETQ. The CDR3 DNA is TGCGCCAGCAGCTCGACAGGGGACGGCAATCAGCCCCAGCATTTT. Its translation: CASSSTGDGNQPQHF.

The J gene is TRBJ2-7, the V gene TRBV29-1; 7 nucleotides align to TRBD1. This CDR3 spans 11 amino acids. The junction had 2 bases not matched to a gene; V was cut back by 6 bases and J by 3 bases. Germline lookup yields CDR1 SQVTM and CDR2 ANQGSEA. The CDR3 region is CSVSGGYEQYF. The DNA of the CDR3 is TGCAGCGTCTCAGGGGGCTACGAGCAGTACTTC.

The chain combines TRBV4-2 with TRBJ2-7, with TRBD2 matching over 11 bases. The CDR3 spans 14 residues. With 3 bases clipped from V and 5 bases from J, the junction kept 3 bases outside the gene matches. In germline, CDR1 is LGHNA, CDR2 YNFKEQ. Here the CDR3 DNA reads TGTGCCAGCAGCCATAGCGGGAGGGCCCACGAGCAGTACTTC. Amino acids: CASSHSGRAHEQYF.